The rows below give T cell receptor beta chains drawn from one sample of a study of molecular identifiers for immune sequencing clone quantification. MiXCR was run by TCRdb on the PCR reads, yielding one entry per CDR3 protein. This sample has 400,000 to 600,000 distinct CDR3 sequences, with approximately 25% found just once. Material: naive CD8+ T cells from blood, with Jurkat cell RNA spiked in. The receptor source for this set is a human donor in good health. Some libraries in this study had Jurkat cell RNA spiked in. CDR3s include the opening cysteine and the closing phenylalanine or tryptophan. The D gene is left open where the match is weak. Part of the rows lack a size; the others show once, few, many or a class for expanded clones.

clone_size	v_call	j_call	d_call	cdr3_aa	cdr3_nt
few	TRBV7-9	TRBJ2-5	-	CASSSSGDQETQYF	TGTGCCAGCAGCTCGTCGGGGGACCAAGAGACCCAGTACTTC
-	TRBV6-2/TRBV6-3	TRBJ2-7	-	CASSWKGSTYEQYF	TGTGCCAGCAGTTGGAAGGGGAGCACCTACGAGCAGTACTTC
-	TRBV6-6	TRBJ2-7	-	CASLGAGSLHF	TGTGCCAGCTTGGGGGCGGGCAGTTTACACTTC
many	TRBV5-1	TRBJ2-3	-	CASSLGGARGFTDTQYF	TGCGCCAGCAGCTTGGGGGGTGCGCGGGGCTTCACAGATACGCAGTATTTT
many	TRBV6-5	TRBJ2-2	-	CASSYSLVNTGELFF	TGTGCCAGCAGTTACTCGCTTGTGAACACCGGGGAGCTGTTTTTT
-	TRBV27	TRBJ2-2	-	CASSELATNTGELFF	TGTGCCAGCAGCGAGCTAGCGACGAACACCGGGGAGCTGTTTTTT
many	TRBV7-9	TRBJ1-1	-	CASSLVAAEAFF	TGTGCCAGCAGCTTAGTGGCAGCTGAAGCTTTCTTT
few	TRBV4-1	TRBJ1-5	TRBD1	CASSQDPGQVDQPQHF	TGCGCCAGCAGCCAAGATCCGGGACAGGTAGATCAGCCCCAGCATTTT
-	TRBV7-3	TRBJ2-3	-	CASSLNGFGGDTQYF	TGTGCCAGCAGCTTAAACGGGTTTGGCGGAGATACGCAGTATTTT
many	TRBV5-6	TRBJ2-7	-	CASSFGQTYEQYF	TGTGCCAGCAGCTTTGGGCAAACCTACGAGCAGTACTTC
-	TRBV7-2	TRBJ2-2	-	CASTKPWEETNTGELFF	TGTGCCAGCACCAAACCCTGGGAGGAGACTAACACCGGGGAGCTGTTTTTT
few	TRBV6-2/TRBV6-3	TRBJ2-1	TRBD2	CASKVGTSVYNEQFF	TGTGCCAGCAAGGTCGGGACTAGCGTCTACAATGAGCAGTTCTTC
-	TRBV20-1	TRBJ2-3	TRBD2	CSARPSTSGRTDTQYF	TGCAGTGCTAGACCTTCAACTAGCGGGCGGACAGATACGCAGTATTTT
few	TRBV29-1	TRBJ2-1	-	CSVEDGRDIDNEQFF	TGCAGCGTTGAAGACGGCCGGGACATAGACAATGAGCAGTTCTTC
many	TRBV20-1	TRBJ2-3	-	CSASPPTRRTDTQYF	TGCAGTGCCTCTCCCCCTACTAGGCGCACAGATACGCAGTATTTT
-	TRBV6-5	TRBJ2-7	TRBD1	CASRPTGGFYELYF	TGTGCCAGCAGACCTACAGGGGGGTTCTACGAGCTGTACTTC
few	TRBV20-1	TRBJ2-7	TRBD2	CSAREREDNTYEQYF	TGCAGTGCTAGAGAACGGGAGGACAACACCTACGAGCAGTACTTC
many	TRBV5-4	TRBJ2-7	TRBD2	CASSLATSGGFREQYF	TGTGCCAGCAGCTTGGCCACTAGCGGGGGTTTTCGCGAGCAGTACTTC
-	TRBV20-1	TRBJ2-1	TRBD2	CSARSGIKNEQFF	TGCAGTGCTCGAAGCGGGATTAAAAATGAGCAGTTCTTC
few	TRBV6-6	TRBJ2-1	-	CASSYSSGYDYNEQFF	TGTGCCAGCAGTTACTCTTCAGGGTATGACTACAATGAGCAGTTCTTC
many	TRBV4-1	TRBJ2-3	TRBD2	CASSHDSGSGSTDTQYF	TGCGCCAGCAGCCATGATAGCGGGAGCGGCAGCACAGATACGCAGTATTTT
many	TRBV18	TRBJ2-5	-	CASSPPQETQYF	TGTGCCAGCTCACCACCGCAAGAGACCCAGTACTTC
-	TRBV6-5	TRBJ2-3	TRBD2	CASSYGTRTDTQYF	TGTGCCAGCAGTTACGGGACTAGAACAGATACGCAGTATTTT
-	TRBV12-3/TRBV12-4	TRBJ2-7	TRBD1	CASSTAMTRTGPLHEQYF	TGTGCCAGCAGTACCGCCATGACTCGGACAGGGCCGCTCCACGAGCAGTACTTC
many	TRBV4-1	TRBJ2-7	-	CASSQGVRYEQYF	TGCGCCAGCAGCCAAGGGGTGCGCTACGAGCAGTACTTC
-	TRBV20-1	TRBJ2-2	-	CSASIANTGELFF	TGCAGTGCTAGTATCGCGAACACCGGGGAGCTGTTTTTT
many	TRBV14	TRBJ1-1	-	CASSQDRFQSIRHPYTEAFF	TGTGCCAGCAGCCAAGATAGATTTCAGTCCATAAGGCATCCCTACACTGAAGCTTTCTTT
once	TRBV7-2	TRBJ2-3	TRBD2	CASSYGLAGDTQYF	TGTGCCAGCAGCTACGGACTAGCAGGGGATACGCAGTATTTT
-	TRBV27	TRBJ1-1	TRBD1	CASSFQGAGEAFF	TGTGCCAGCAGTTTTCAGGGGGCGGGTGAAGCTTTCTTT
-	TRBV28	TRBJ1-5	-	CASSFTPMGSEPQHF	TGTGCCAGCAGTTTCACCCCAATGGGGAGTGAGCCCCAGCATTTT
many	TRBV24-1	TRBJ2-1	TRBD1	CATSLTGFGEQFF	TGTGCCACCAGCCTGACAGGGTTTGGTGAGCAGTTCTTC
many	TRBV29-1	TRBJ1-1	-	CSVRQTERYTEAFF	TGCAGCGTAAGACAGACGGAAAGGTACACTGAAGCTTTCTTT
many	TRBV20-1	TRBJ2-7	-	CSAGTEGPEQYF	TGCAGTGCCGGGACTGAAGGGCCCGAGCAGTACTTC
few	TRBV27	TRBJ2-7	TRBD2	CASSSVTSPREQYF	TGTGCCAGCAGTTCTGTGACTAGCCCTCGGGAGCAGTACTTC
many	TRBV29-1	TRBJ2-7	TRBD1	CSARGQNSYEQYF	TGCAGCGCCCGGGGACAGAACTCCTACGAGCAGTACTTC
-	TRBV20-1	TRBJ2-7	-	CSAGLYEQYF	TGCAGCGCAGGGCTATACGAGCAGTACTTC
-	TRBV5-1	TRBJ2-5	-	CASSLVGTQVLRETQYF	TGCGCCAGCAGCTTGGTCGGGACACAGGTTTTACGAGAGACCCAGTACTTC
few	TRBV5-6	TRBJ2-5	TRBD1	CASSLYGTGYGETQYF	TGTGCCAGCAGCTTGTACGGGACAGGTTACGGCGAGACCCAGTACTTC
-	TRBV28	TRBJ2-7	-	CASSLNPGDISSYEQYF	TGTGCCAGCAGTTTAAACCCGGGGGACATTAGCTCCTACGAGCAGTACTTC
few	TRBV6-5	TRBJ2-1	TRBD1	CASSTGQGAEQFF	TGTGCCAGCAGTACCGGACAGGGTGCTGAGCAGTTCTTC
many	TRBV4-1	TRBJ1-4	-	CASSQDPVRGDEKLFF	TGCGCCAGCAGCCAAGATCCGGTCAGGGGAGATGAAAAACTGTTTTTT
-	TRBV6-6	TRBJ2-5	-	CASSGGPKYQETQYF	TGTGCCAGCAGTGGGGGACCAAAGTACCAAGAGACCCAGTACTTC
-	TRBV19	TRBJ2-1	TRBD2	CASSLAGPANEQFF	TGTGCCAGTTCCCTAGCGGGCCCGGCAAATGAGCAGTTCTTC
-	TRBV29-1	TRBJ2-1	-	CSGGTISGEQFF	TGCAGCGGGGGGACGATATCCGGTGAGCAGTTCTTC
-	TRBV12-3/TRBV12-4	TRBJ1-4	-	CGSSPGPREKLFF	TGTGGCAGCAGTCCCGGACCGAGGGAAAAACTGTTTTTT
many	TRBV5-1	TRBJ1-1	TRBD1	CASSWTGGRTEAFF	TGCGCCAGCAGCTGGACAGGGGGGAGGACTGAAGCTTTCTTT
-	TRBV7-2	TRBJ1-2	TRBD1	CASSLEIGTGSHYGYTF	TGTGCCAGCAGCTTAGAGATTGGGACAGGAAGCCACTATGGCTACACCTTC
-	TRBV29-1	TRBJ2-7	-	CSVVSVGSYEQYF	TGCAGCGTTGTGAGTGTAGGGAGCTACGAGCAGTACTTC
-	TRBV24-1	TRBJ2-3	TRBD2	CATSDWTSGITTDTQYF	TGTGCCACCAGTGATTGGACTAGCGGGATAACCACAGATACGCAGTATTTT
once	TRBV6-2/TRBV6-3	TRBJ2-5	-	CASSYLLGQGTRYF	TGTGCCAGCAGTTACCTCTTGGGCCAAGGGACCCGGTACTTC
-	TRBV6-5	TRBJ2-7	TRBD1	CASSYTGGEFYEQYF	TGTGCCAGCAGTTACACAGGGGGAGAATTCTACGAGCAGTACTTC
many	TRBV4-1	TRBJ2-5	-	CASSLSGGHETQYF	TGCGCCAGCAGCCTCTCTGGGGGCCATGAGACCCAGTACTTC
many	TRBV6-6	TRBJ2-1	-	CASSYGRYEQFF	TGTGCCAGCAGTTACGGGAGGTATGAGCAGTTCTTC
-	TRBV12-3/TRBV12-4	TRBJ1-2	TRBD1	CASSPLYGQALNGYTF	TGTGCCAGCAGTCCTCTTTACGGACAGGCATTAAATGGCTACACCTTC
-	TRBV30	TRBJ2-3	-	CAWRADTDTQYF	TGTGCCTGGAGGGCGGACACAGATACGCAGTATTTT
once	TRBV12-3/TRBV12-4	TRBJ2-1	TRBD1	CASSDSGGARNEQFF	TGTGCCAGCAGTGATTCAGGGGGCGCCAGGAATGAGCAGTTCTTC
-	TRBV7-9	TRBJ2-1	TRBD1	CASSPQLTGGNEQFF	TGTGCCAGCAGCCCGCAATTGACAGGGGGCAATGAGCAGTTCTTC
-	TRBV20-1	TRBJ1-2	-	CSAAGSNYGYTF	TGCAGTGCTGCAGGGTCTAACTATGGCTACACCTTC
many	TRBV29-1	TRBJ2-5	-	CSVEDFVSGRETQYF	TGCAGCGTTGAAGATTTCGTCTCAGGGCGAGAGACCCAGTACTTC
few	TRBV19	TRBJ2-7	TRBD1	CASGPGQGYEQYF	TGTGCCAGCGGGCCGGGACAGGGCTACGAGCAGTACTTC